This TCR beta chain was identified during a study of blood T cell repertoires in COVID-19. Study context: Whether acute or convalescent, the COVID-19 samples came from the United States, Italy and Spain. T cells, B-cell-depleted T cells, or PBMCs supplied cDNA or gDNA.

J gave up 4 bases and V 7 bases, and 6 bases lay outside the gene matches. The CDR3 extends over 13 amino acids. Germline assignment: CDR1 SGHTA and CDR2 FQGNSA. In the original analysis: Researchers report that nucleated cell counts were estimated from reference gene primer amplification. Sequencing used immunoSEQ multiplex PCR; TCRdb keeps in-frame clones, though not all of them. From that table come the V and J calls and clone size; the DNA was used to work out D and trimming. The sample records some 300,000 clones, approximately 89% being singletons. Recruits, aged roughly 18 to 100 years, lived in 24 US areas.

Sequencing was done on a sample of PBMCs or T cells enriched from blood (not recorded which). V usage is TRBV7-2 and J usage is TRBJ1-2, with 7 positions matching TRBD1. The sequence came from a woman between 45 and 60 years old who had been exposed to COVID-19. The CDR3 nucleotides read TGTGCCAGCACCTCTCGGGACAGCTATGGCTACACCTTC. Translation gives CASTSRDSYGYTF.